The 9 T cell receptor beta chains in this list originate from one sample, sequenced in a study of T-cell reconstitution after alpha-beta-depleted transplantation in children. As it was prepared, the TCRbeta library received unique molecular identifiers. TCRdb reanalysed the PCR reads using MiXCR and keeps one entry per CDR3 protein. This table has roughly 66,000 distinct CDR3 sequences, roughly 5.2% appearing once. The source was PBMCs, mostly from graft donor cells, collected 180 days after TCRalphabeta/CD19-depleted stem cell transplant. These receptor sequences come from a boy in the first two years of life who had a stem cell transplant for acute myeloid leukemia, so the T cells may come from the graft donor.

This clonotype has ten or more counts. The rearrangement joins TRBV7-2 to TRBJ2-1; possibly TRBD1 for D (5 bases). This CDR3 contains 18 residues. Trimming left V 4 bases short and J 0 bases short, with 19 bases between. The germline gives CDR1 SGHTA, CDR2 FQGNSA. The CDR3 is CASSSTGAGYSSYNEQFF. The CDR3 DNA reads TGTGCCAGCAGCTCCACCGGCGCAGGGTATAGCTCCTACAATGAGCAGTTCTTC.

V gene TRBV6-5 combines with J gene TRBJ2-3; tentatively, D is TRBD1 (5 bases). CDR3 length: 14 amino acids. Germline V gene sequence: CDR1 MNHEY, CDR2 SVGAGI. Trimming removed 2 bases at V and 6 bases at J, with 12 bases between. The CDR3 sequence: CASSYTRPGDTQYF. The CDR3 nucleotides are TGTGCCAGCAGTTACACCAGACCAGGGGATACGCAGTATTTT.

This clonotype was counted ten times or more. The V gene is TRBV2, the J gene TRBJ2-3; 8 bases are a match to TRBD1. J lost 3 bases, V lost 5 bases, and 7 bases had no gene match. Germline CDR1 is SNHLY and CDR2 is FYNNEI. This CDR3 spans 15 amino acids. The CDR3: CASSPWTGTTDTQYF. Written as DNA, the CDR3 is TGTGCCAGCAGTCCCTGGACAGGGACGACAGATACGCAGTATTTT.

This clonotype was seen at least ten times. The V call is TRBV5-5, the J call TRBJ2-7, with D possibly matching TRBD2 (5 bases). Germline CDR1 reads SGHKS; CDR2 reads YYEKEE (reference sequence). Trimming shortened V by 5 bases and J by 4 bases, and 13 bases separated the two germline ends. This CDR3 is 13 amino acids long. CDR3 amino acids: CASRSPGFYEQYF. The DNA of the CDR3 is TGTGCCAGCAGATCACCGGGGTTTTACGAGCAGTACTTC.

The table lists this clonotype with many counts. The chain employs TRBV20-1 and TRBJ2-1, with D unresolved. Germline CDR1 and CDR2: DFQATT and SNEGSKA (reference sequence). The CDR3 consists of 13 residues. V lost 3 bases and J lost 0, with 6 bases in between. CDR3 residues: CSASGDSYNEQFF. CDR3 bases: TGCAGTGCTAGTGGTGACTCCTACAATGAGCAGTTCTTC.

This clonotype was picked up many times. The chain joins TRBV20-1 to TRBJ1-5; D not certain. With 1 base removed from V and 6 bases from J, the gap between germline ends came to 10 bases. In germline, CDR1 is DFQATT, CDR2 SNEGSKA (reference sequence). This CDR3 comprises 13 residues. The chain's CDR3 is CSARGQVGQPQHF. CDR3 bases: TGCAGTGCTAGAGGTCAGGTCGGTCAGCCCCAGCATTTT.

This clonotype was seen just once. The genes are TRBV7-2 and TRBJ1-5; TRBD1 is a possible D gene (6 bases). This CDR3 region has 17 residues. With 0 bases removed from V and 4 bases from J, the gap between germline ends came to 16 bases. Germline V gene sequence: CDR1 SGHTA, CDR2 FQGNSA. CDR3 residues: CASSLASTWGTNQPQHF. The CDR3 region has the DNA TGTGCCAGCAGCTTAGCATCCACGTGGGGGACAAATCAGCCCCAGCATTTT. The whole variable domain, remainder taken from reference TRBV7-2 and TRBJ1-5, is GAGVSQSPSNKVTEKGKDVELRCDPISGHTALYWYRQSLGQGLEFLIYFQGNSAPDKSGLPSDRFSAERTGGSVSTLTIQRTQQEDSAVYLCASSLASTWGTNQPQHFGDGTRLSIL.

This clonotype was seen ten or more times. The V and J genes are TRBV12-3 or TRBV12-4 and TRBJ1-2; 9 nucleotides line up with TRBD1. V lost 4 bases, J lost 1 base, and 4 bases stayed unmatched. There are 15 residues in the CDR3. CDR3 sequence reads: CASSWGGQGNYGYTF. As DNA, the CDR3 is TGTGCCAGCAGTTGGGGGGGACAGGGTAACTATGGCTACACCTTC.

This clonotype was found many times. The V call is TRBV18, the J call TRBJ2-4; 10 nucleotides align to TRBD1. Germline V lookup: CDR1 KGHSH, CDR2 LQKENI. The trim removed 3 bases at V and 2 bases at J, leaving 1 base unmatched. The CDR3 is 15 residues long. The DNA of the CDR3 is TGTGCCAGCTCACCGGGACAGGGGACCAAAAACATTCAGTACTTC. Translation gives CASSPGQGTKNIQYF.